A selection of T cell receptor beta chains follows, all from one sample in a study of shared clonotypes between healthy human individuals. Profiling relied on immunoSEQ multiplex PCR, and the TCRdb table lists in-frame clones only, not all of them. Of 490,000 or so clones listed, around three quarters are singletons. Sequencing was performed on PBMCs. These receptors all stem from a middle-aged woman in good health. Some clones in this sample may be carry-over from other donors' samples. Each CDR3 is given with its conserved first and last residue. A D gene is named only where the DNA matches it firmly. The listing skips clone size in some rows; elsewhere it reads once, few, many or a size class.

j_call,d_call,v_call,clone_size,cdr3_aa,cdr3_nt
TRBJ1-3,NA,TRBV19,NA,CASSSTFSSGNTIYF,TGTGCCAGTAGTTCGACCTTCAGCTCTGGAAACACCATATATTTT
TRBJ2-7,NA,TRBV27,NA,CASRTPGPPYEQYF,TGTGCCAGCAGAACTCCCGGGCCTCCCTACGAGCAGTACTTC
TRBJ2-7,NA,TRBV7-8,NA,CASSLVWGADEQYF,TGTGCCAGCAGCTTAGTGTGGGGGGCCGACGAGCAGTACTTC
TRBJ2-3,NA,TRBV27,NA,CASSTWTYSSTDTQYF,TGTGCCAGCAGTACGTGGACGTATTCTAGCACAGATACGCAGTATTTT
TRBJ2-1,NA,TRBV6-1,NA,CASSARASYNEQFF,TGTGCCAGCAGTGCCCGGGCATCCTACAATGAGCAGTTCTTC
TRBJ2-7,NA,TRBV7-8,NA,CASSYGLNEQYF,TGTGCCAGCAGCTATGGACTAAACGAGCAGTACTTC
TRBJ2-1,TRBD2,TRBV4-2,NA,CASSQDPPSGSPHEQFF,TGTGCCAGCAGCCAAGACCCCCCGAGCGGGAGCCCCCATGAGCAGTTCTTC
TRBJ2-6,NA,TRBV7-8,once,CASSLALGYSGANVLTF,TGTGCCAGCAGCTTAGCGCTCGGCTACTCTGGGGCCAACGTCCTGACTTTC
TRBJ2-2,TRBD1,TRBV7-3,NA,CASSLGQGIGELFF,TGTGCCAGCAGCCTCGGACAGGGGATCGGGGAGCTGTTTTTT
TRBJ2-3,NA,TRBV18,NA,CASSSAGRFTDTQYF,TGTGCCAGCTCCTCCGCAGGGAGGTTCACAGATACGCAGTATTTT
TRBJ1-2,TRBD1,TRBV6-1,NA,CASSVEPGQGYGYTF,TGTGCCAGCAGTGTCGAACCGGGACAGGGCTATGGCTACACCTTC
TRBJ1-5,NA,TRBV2,NA,CASSLGQPSNQPQHF,TGTGCCAGCAGCTTAGGACAGCCTAGCAATCAGCCCCAGCATTTT
TRBJ2-7,TRBD2,TRBV5-4,NA,CASSPGTSDSPAYEQYF,TGTGCCAGCAGCCCGGGGACTAGCGATTCCCCCGCCTACGAGCAGTACTTC
TRBJ1-2,NA,TRBV21-1,few,CASSKVQVNYGYTF,TGTGCCAGCAGCAAAGTCCAGGTTAACTATGGCTACACCTTC
TRBJ2-5,TRBD1,TRBV6-5,NA,CASSRGRWQETQYF,TGTGCCAGCAGCAGGGGGCGTTGGCAAGAGACCCAGTACTTC
TRBJ2-7,TRBD1,TRBV14,NA,CASSQGTGVLYEQYF,TGTGCCAGCAGCCAAGGCACAGGGGTATTATACGAGCAGTACTTC
TRBJ2-7,TRBD2,TRBV7-2,NA,CASSLGDLADYEQYF,TGTGCCAGCAGCTTAGGGGATCTAGCGGACTACGAGCAGTACTTC
TRBJ2-5,NA,TRBV7-3,NA,CASSSQLLGTQYF,TGTGCCAGCAGCTCCCAACTTCTGGGGACCCAGTACTTC
TRBJ2-2,NA,TRBV5-1,NA,CASSLRRATGELFF,TGCGCCAGCAGCCTCCGGCGGGCCACCGGGGAGCTGTTTTTT
TRBJ2-2,NA,TRBV5-1,NA,CASSTIPGDTGELFF,TGCGCCAGCAGCACAATCCCGGGTGACACCGGGGAGCTGTTTTTT
TRBJ2-5,NA,TRBV28,NA,CASKGETQYF,TGTGCCAGCAAAGGGGAGACCCAGTACTTC
TRBJ2-1,TRBD2,TRBV5-1,once,CASSSPAGTSGIYNEQFF,TGCGCCAGCAGCTCCCCCGCCGGGACTAGCGGAATCTACAATGAGCAGTTCTTC
TRBJ1-2,TRBD1,TRBV7-3,NA,CASSFPDRVYGYTF,TGTGCCAGCAGCTTCCCCGACAGGGTCTATGGCTACACCTTC
TRBJ2-3,TRBD2,TRBV11-2,NA,CASSYGGRGTDTQYF,TGTGCCAGCAGTTACGGCGGGAGGGGCACAGATACGCAGTATTTT
TRBJ1-5,NA,TRBV7-9,NA,CASSLDNQPQHF,TGTGCCAGCAGCTTGGACAATCAGCCCCAGCATTTT
TRBJ2-3,TRBD2,TRBV30,NA,CAWSVRVGGLDTQYF,TGTGCCTGGAGTGTAAGGGTGGGAGGGTTAGATACGCAGTATTTT
TRBJ1-5,NA,TRBV7-6,NA,CASSPLVGQPQHF,TGTGCCAGCAGCCCCCTTGTTGGTCAGCCCCAGCATTTT
TRBJ2-7,NA,TRBV7-3,NA,CASSLARDGEQYF,TGTGCCAGCAGCTTAGCGAGGGACGGCGAGCAGTACTTC
TRBJ2-5,TRBD2,TRBV5-4,few,CASSAGLAGGETQYF,TGTGCCAGCAGCGCCGGACTAGCGGGAGGGGAGACCCAGTACTTC
TRBJ2-3,NA,TRBV6-1,NA,CASSESGLTDTQYF,TGTGCCAGCAGTGAATCAGGGCTCACAGATACGCAGTATTTT
TRBJ1-2,TRBD1,TRBV7-9,NA,CASSPQGVYGYTF,TGTGCCAGCAGCCCACAGGGGGTATATGGCTACACCTTC
TRBJ1-1,NA,TRBV21-1,few,CASSQLDRPEAFF,TGTGCCAGCAGCCAACTAGACAGGCCTGAAGCTTTCTTT
TRBJ1-4,TRBD1,TRBV7-6,NA,CASSLTGTGVEKLFF,TGTGCCAGCAGCTTAACCGGGACAGGGGTCGAAAAACTGTTTTTT
TRBJ2-5,TRBD2,TRBV10-1,NA,CATGPGGQETQYF,TGCGCCACTGGCCCGGGGGGCCAAGAGACCCAGTACTTC
TRBJ1-2,NA,TRBV10-2,NA,CASSAGSSGTFNYGYTF,TGCGCCAGCAGTGCAGGGTCTAGCGGGACGTTTAACTATGGCTACACCTTC
TRBJ2-1,NA,TRBV21-1,once,CASSVQDRNARTSSNEQFF,TGTGCCAGCAGCGTACAGGACAGGAATGCCAGGACTAGCAGCAATGAGCAGTTCTTC
TRBJ1-2,TRBD1,TRBV5-1,once,CASSLDAGTAYGYTF,TGCGCCAGCAGCTTAGACGCCGGGACAGCCTATGGCTACACCTTC
TRBJ2-4,TRBD2,TRBV11-1,NA,CASSEHTAGGPKNIQYF,TGTGCCAGCAGCGAACATACAGCGGGAGGGCCCAAAAACATTCAGTACTTC
TRBJ2-3,NA,TRBV18,NA,CASSQSLRTDTQYF,TGTGCCAGCTCACAGAGCCTCCGCACAGATACGCAGTATTTT
TRBJ2-7,TRBD2,TRBV5-6,NA,CASSLLLLLAGTYEQYF,TGTGCCAGCAGCCTACTCCTGTTGTTAGCGGGAACCTACGAGCAGTACTTC
TRBJ2-5,TRBD2,TRBV7-2,NA,CASSSLAGVGETQYF,TGTGCCAGCAGCTCTCTAGCGGGAGTGGGAGAGACCCAGTACTTC
TRBJ1-4,TRBD1,TRBV19,NA,CASSPTGGNEKLFF,TGTGCCAGTAGTCCCACAGGGGGGAATGAAAAACTGTTTTTT
TRBJ2-1,TRBD2,TRBV7-9,NA,CASSSQYASGDSSCNEQFF,TGTGCCAGCAGCTCACAATATGCTAGCGGGGATAGCTCCTGCAATGAGCAGTTCTTC
TRBJ1-1,NA,TRBV5-1,NA,CASSSFGRGPNTEAFF,TGCGCCAGCAGCTCCTTCGGACGGGGACCGAACACTGAAGCTTTCTTT
TRBJ2-7,TRBD2,TRBV7-9,NA,CASSLGDGRDYEQYF,TGTGCCAGCAGCTTAGGCGACGGGAGGGATTACGAGCAGTACTTC
TRBJ2-7,TRBD2,TRBV18,NA,CASSPSGLAGGPVSYEQYF,TGTGCCAGCTCACCATCGGGACTAGCGGGAGGGCCCGTCTCCTACGAGCAGTACTTC
TRBJ1-4,TRBD1,TRBV29-1,NA,CSVTRDSPKGKLFF,TGCAGCGTTACCCGGGACAGCCCCAAAGGAAAACTGTTTTTT
TRBJ2-7,TRBD2,TRBV7-9,NA,CASSSQRLAEPYEQYF,TGTGCCAGCAGCTCACAGAGACTAGCGGAACCCTACGAGCAGTACTTC
TRBJ2-3,NA,TRBV11-1,NA,CASSAKFERSTDTQYF,TGTGCCAGCAGCGCCAAGTTCGAGCGGAGCACAGATACGCAGTATTTT
TRBJ2-7,TRBD2,TRBV28,NA,CASSFQGLGIYEQYF,TGTGCCAGCAGTTTCCAGGGACTAGGAATCTACGAGCAGTACTTC
TRBJ2-3,TRBD2,TRBV7-3,NA,CASSDLAGPQGTQYF,TGTGCCAGCAGCGACTTAGCGGGGCCCCAGGGTACGCAGTATTTT
TRBJ2-5,NA,TRBV18,NA,CASSPSPETQYF,TGTGCCAGCTCACCTTCCCCAGAGACCCAGTACTTC
TRBJ2-5,NA,TRBV11-2,NA,CASSARLNQETQYF,TGTGCCAGCAGCGCCAGGCTGAACCAAGAGACCCAGTACTTC
TRBJ2-1,TRBD2,TRBV27,NA,CASSIPSGRAVGEQFF,TGTGCCAGCAGCATTCCTAGCGGGAGGGCCGTGGGTGAGCAGTTCTTC
TRBJ1-4,NA,TRBV2,NA,CASRRQEGGVKLFF,TGTGCCAGCAGGCGACAGGAGGGGGGGGTAAAACTGTTTTTT
TRBJ1-2,NA,TRBV28,NA,CASSSTGHRNYGYTF,TGTGCCAGCAGTTCGACGGGACACCGAAACTATGGCTACACCTTC
TRBJ2-7,NA,TRBV7-3,NA,CASSLGLAYEQYF,TGTGCCAGCAGCTTAGGCCTAGCTTACGAGCAGTACTTC
TRBJ1-1,NA,TRBV6-5,NA,CASSYYTEAFF,TGTGCCAGCAGTTACTACACTGAAGCTTTCTTT
TRBJ2-7,NA,TRBV29-1,NA,CSVPTREHSYEQYF,TGCAGCGTCCCGACCCGGGAGCACTCCTACGAGCAGTACTTC
TRBJ2-3,TRBD1,TRBV15,NA,CATSLSVGTGLDTQYF,TGTGCCACCAGTTTATCCGTGGGGACAGGTTTAGATACGCAGTATTTT